The next 24 T cell receptor beta chains were all read from a single sample in a study of T cells in Graves' hyperthyroidism and ophthalmopathy (dated by TCRdb to about 2019). Libraries were constructed by multiplex PCR. Sequencing instrument: Illumina HiSeq 2000. The TCR beta CDR3 regions were amplified from RNA transcripts. A first-round RT-PCR of the TCR CDR3 used the HTBI primer set with the Qiagen OneStep RT-PCR kit. TCRdb reprocessed the public reads (quality trimming at Q25 with fastp, clone calling with MiXCR) and kept in-frame beta chains. Records with the same CDR3 protein are collapsed into one entry carrying the most frequent genes and DNA. The sample table contains approximately 640,000 distinct CDR3 sequences; only one count was recorded for just under 45% of them. The top ten hold less than 8.5% of the sample. The sequencing input was peripheral blood or thyroid tissue (not recorded which). The origin of the receptors is an adult man with Graves' disease, either hyperthyroidism or ophthalmopathy (not recorded which).

The genes are TRBV20-1 and TRBJ2-7; TRBD1 agrees at 9 bases. The germline V gene encodes CDR1 DFQATT and CDR2 SNEGSKA (reference sequence). This CDR3 comprises 11 residues. Unmatched junction bases numbered 6, after V lost 3 bases and J lost 12 bases. CDR3 protein: CSARGTGLAYF. In DNA form, the CDR3 reads TGCAGTGCTAGGGGGACAGGGTTGGCGTACTTC.

In regard to this clonotype: Being one base from a much bigger clone, this may be a read error. The chain combines TRBV7-6 with TRBJ2-7; TRBD2 aligns across 7 bases. Trimming took 6 bases from V and 0 from J; bases not matched to a gene: 11. CDR1 and CDR2 (germline): SGHVS, FNYEAQ. The CDR3 consists of 16 residues. CDR3 region: CASSGASGSTSYEQYF. In DNA, the CDR3 is TGTGCCAGCAGTGGGGCTAGCGGATCTACCTCCTACGAGCAGTACTTC.

The rearrangement uses TRBV29-1 and TRBJ1-5, with D perhaps TRBD1 (5 bases). The CDR3 totals 13 residues. V lost 7 bases and J lost 7, with 17 bases in between. Germline-derived CDR1 and CDR2 are SQVTM and ANQGSEA. The CDR3 sequence is CSGEGGVGQPQHF. The CDR3 nucleotides are TGCAGCGGGGAAGGAGGGGTGGGACAGCCCCAGCATTTT. The entire variable domain, with the rest obtained from reference TRBV29-1 and TRBJ1-5, is as follows: SAVISQKPSRDICQRGTSLTIQCQVDSQVTMMFWYRQQPGQSLTLIATANQGSEATYESGFVIDKFPISRPNLTFSTLTVSNMSPEDSSIYLCSGEGGVGQPQHFGDGTRLSIL.

The chain employs TRBV7-8 and TRBJ1-6; TRBD1 matches 9 bases. V trimming: 5 bases; J trimming: 15 bases; junction bases outside the gene matches: 2. Germline V gene lookup returns CDR1 SGHVS and CDR2 FQNEAQ. The CDR3 covers 11 residues. The CDR3 nucleotides read TGTGCCAGCAGCCAGGACAGGGGCCTCCACTTT. Translated, it gives CASSQDRGLHF.

The chain recombines TRBV19 with TRBJ1-1; the D is unclear. Germline-derived CDR1 and CDR2 are LNHDA and SQIVND (reference sequence). V was shortened by 7 bases and J by 2 bases, with 14 bases between the two germline ends. The CDR3 is 14 residues long. CDR3 sequence: CASTGYNVNTEAFF. The CDR3 bases are TGTGCCAGTACTGGTTATAATGTTAACACTGAAGCTTTCTTT.

The table lists this clonotype with a few counts. The gene calls are TRBV6-5 and TRBJ1-5; D not certain. V lost 5 bases and J 6 bases, leaving 11 bases between the germline ends. This CDR3 comprises 13 residues. CDR1 is MNHEY and CDR2 is SVGAGI in the germline V gene. CDR3 protein: CASSQEQGQPQHF. The DNA for the CDR3 is TGTGCCAGCAGTCAGGAACAAGGTCAGCCCCAGCATTTT.

This chain links TRBV7-2 with TRBJ1-4, with TRBD1 matching 7 bases. The length of the CDR3 is 14 residues. The V and J ends lost 9 bases and 8 bases, in that order; junction bases with no gene match: 12. Germline loops: CDR1 SGHTA, CDR2 FQGNSA. In nucleotides, the CDR3 is TGTGCCAGTATGCCTGACAGGGTCACGGAAAAACTGTTTTTT. The encoded protein is CASMPDRVTEKLFF.

A word on this clonotype: The junction departs from the called germline gene at one end, perhaps through a read error. The V gene is TRBV7-2, the J gene TRBJ1-5; D is unclear. CDR1 and CDR2 from the germline V gene are SGHTA and FQGNSA. This CDR3 has 15 residues. CDR3 residues: CASSLGGQAYQAQHF. DNA for the CDR3: TGTGCCAGCAGCTTAGGAGGGCAGGCCTATCAGGCCCAGCATTTT.

In its sample, this clonotype was seen many times. The chain employs TRBV19 and TRBJ1-6; TRBD1 agrees at 9 bases. From germline, CDR1 is LNHDA and CDR2 SQIVND (reference sequence). The CDR3 loop spans 15 amino acids. Trimming cost V 3 bases and J 9 bases; bases outside gene matches: 6. Here the CDR3 reads CASSISGTGSSPLHF. In DNA form, the CDR3 reads TGTGCCAGTAGTATTTCCGGGACAGGGAGTTCACCCCTCCACTTT.

The chain uses TRBV7-9 and TRBJ2-7; D unclear. Trimming removed 5 bases at V and 4 bases at J, with 9 bases between. In germline, CDR1 is SEHNR, CDR2 FQNEAQ (reference sequence). The CDR3 totals 12 residues. CDR3 coding DNA: TGTGCCAGCAGCCGGACGGTTTACGAGCAGTACTTC. This gives the protein CASSRTVYEQYF. The full variable domain, completed using reference TRBV7-9 and TRBJ2-7, is DTGVSQNPRHKITKRGQNVTFRCDPISEHNRLYWYRQTLGQGPEFLTYFQNEAQLEKSRLLSDRFSAERPKGSFSTLEIQRTEQGDSAMYLCASSRTVYEQYFGPGTRLTVT.

In this sample, this clonotype turned up a few times. This chain uses TRBV7-2 with TRBJ2-2; 12 bases line up with TRBD2. After removal of 5 bases from V and 3 bases from J, the junction contained 1 base not matched to a gene. The CDR3 runs 15 residues. From germline, CDR1 is SGHTA and CDR2 FQGNSA. CDR3 DNA: TGTGCCAGCAGCCGACTAGCGGGAGACACCGGGGAGCTGTTTTTT. This gives the protein CASSRLAGDTGELFF.

The gene calls are TRBV10-3 and TRBJ1-2; possibly TRBD1 for D (6 bases). The CDR3 runs 15 residues. Germline CDR1 ENHRY, CDR2 SYGVKD. The V end was cut by 4 bases, the J end by 8 bases, with 20 bases between. The CDR3 here is CAISVGSGDWEGYTF. The CDR3 DNA reads as TGTGCCATCAGTGTCGGGTCAGGGGATTGGGAAGGCTACACCTTC.

The chain links TRBV19 to TRBJ1-2; possible D gene TRBD1, 6 bases. Germline CDR1 LNHDA, CDR2 SQIVND (reference sequence). The CDR3 is 15 amino acids. V was clipped by 2 bases and J by 2 bases, with 12 bases between them. The CDR3 nucleotides read TGTGCCAGTAGTATAAGGGGGTTGTCGAACTATGGCTACACCTTC. Its protein product is CASSIRGLSNYGYTF.

About this clonotype itself: A much larger clone lies a single base off, so this may be a read error. The V call is TRBV5-1, the J call TRBJ1-3; 9 bases fit TRBD1. Germline loops: CDR1 SGHRS, CDR2 YFSETQ. The CDR3 spans 16 residues. CDR3 DNA sequence: TGCGCCAGCAGCGGCTACGGGACAGGGAGAGGAAACATCATATATTTT. This translates into CASSGYGTGRGNIIYF. The entire variable domain, with the rest obtained from reference TRBV5-1 and TRBJ1-3, is as follows: KAGVTQTPRYLIKTRGQQVTLSCSPISGHRSVSWYQQTPGQGLQFLFEYFSETQRNKGNFPGRFSGRQFSNSRSEMNVSTLELGDSALYLCASSGYGTGRGNIIYFGEGSWLTVV.

A few counts support this clonotype. The chain links TRBV20-1 to TRBJ1-6; a weak D match, TRBD1 (5 bases). There are 14 residues in the CDR3. Germline CDR1 is DFQATT and CDR2 is SNEGSKA (reference sequence). V lost 3 bases to trimming and J lost 6 bases, with 12 bases between them. CDR3 sequence: CSASQVDTNSPLHF. Here the CDR3 DNA reads TGCAGTGCTAGCCAGGTGGACACTAATTCACCCCTCCACTTT.

Comments on this clonotype: One end of the junction is discordant with germline, which a read error may explain. The V gene is TRBV2, the J gene TRBJ1-5; 9 bases align to TRBD1. The CDR3 spans 15 residues. Germline V gives CDR1 SNHLY, CDR2 FYNNEI. CDR3 DNA: TGTGCCAACAGTTTCAGGACAGGGGTTACTCAGCCCCAGCATTTT. Its translation: CANSFRTGVTQPQHF.

V and J are TRBV20-1 and TRBJ1-5; 7 positions match TRBD1. Losses at the gene ends were 0 bases for V and 2 bases for J; bases not matched to a gene: 10. Per germline, CDR1 DFQATT and CDR2 SNEGSKA (reference sequence). The CDR3 extends over 17 amino acids. CDR3 sequence: CSARDSRRGQGNQPQHF. The DNA for the CDR3 is TGCAGTGCTAGAGATTCGAGGAGGGGGCAAGGCAATCAGCCCCAGCATTTT.

The V call is TRBV20-1, the J call TRBJ1-5; weak D call: TRBD1 (5 bases). CDR3 size: 13 residues. In germline, CDR1 is DFQATT, CDR2 SNEGSKA (reference sequence). The V end was cut by 3 bases, the J end by 2 bases, with 8 bases between. CDR3 nucleotides: TGCAGTGCTAGTGGGGGGGGCAATCAGCCCCAGCATTTT. This codes for CSASGGGNQPQHF.

This chain links TRBV19 with TRBJ1-5, with 9 bases fitting TRBD1. Trimming cost V 4 bases and J 4 bases; bases outside gene matches: 5. CDR1 LNHDA and CDR2 SQIVND come from the germline V gene (reference sequence). The CDR3 is made up of 15 amino acids. CDR3 bases: TGTGCCAGTAGTACCCGGACAGGGGATAATCAGCCCCAGCATTTT. Its protein product is CASSTRTGDNQPQHF. The variable domain in full, with the rest retrieved from reference TRBV19 and TRBJ1-5, is DGGITQSPKYLFRKEGQNVTLSCEQNLNHDAMYWYRQDPGQGLRLIYYSQIVNDFQKGDIAEGYSVSREKKESFPLTVTSAQKNPTAFYLCASSTRTGDNQPQHFGDGTRLSIL.

The chain joins TRBV11-2 to TRBJ2-7; D gene ambiguous. The CDR3 totals 15 residues. V dropped 6 bases and J dropped 3 bases, with 18 bases sitting between them. CDR1 and CDR2 (germline): SGHAT, FQNNGV. CDR3 coding DNA: TGTGCCAGCAGTGAGATCTCCTGGGGTTTCTACGAGCAGTACTTC. Its protein product is CASSEISWGFYEQYF.

The V gene is TRBV25-1, the J gene TRBJ1-2, with D possibly matching TRBD1 (5 bases). Trimming took off 3 bases at V and 4 bases at J, with 15 bases between the two ends. CDR1 is MGHDK and CDR2 is SYGVNS in the germline V gene. The CDR3 consists of 15 residues. CDR3 sequence reads: CASSEPGPQGYGYTF. The CDR3, as DNA: TGTGCCAGCAGTGAGCCGGGACCGCAGGGCTATGGCTACACCTTC.

This clonotype was counted ten times or more. CDR3 coding DNA: TGTGCCAGTAGTCTACGACACGGTCAAGAGACCCAGTACTTC. This gives the protein CASSLRHGQETQYF. The J gene is TRBJ2-5, the V gene TRBV19, with D hard to call. Looked up from germline, CDR1 is LNHDA and CDR2 is SQIVND (reference sequence). The CDR3 contains 14 residues. The V gene lost 5 bases and the J gene lost 2 bases, with 12 bases spanning the gap.

This clonotype was picked up many times. J is TRBJ1-6 and V is TRBV29-1; D remains ambiguous. V dropped 7 bases and J dropped 4 bases, with 11 bases sitting between them. Looked up from germline, CDR1 is SQVTM and CDR2 is ANQGSEA. This CDR3 is 13 amino acids long. The CDR3 region has the DNA TGCAGCGCCGAAGACGGTTATAATTCACCCCTCCACTTT. Its protein product is CSAEDGYNSPLHF.

Here the CDR3 reads CSAGRGTEAEKLFF. The CDR3 nucleotides read TGCAGTGCTGGACGCGGGACAGAGGCCGAAAAACTGTTTTTT. The chain joins TRBV20-1 to TRBJ1-4, with 7 bases lining up with TRBD1. V dropped 5 bases and J dropped 8; count of bases not matched to a gene: 11. Germline CDR1 and CDR2: DFQATT and SNEGSKA (reference sequence). The length of the CDR3 is 14 residues.